This entry concerns a single TCR beta chain. Its antigen has not been determined. No quality values exist for individual bases; no much larger clone is one base distant. Systemically healthy Caucasian individuals from Russia, over 30 in total and aged about 6 to 95 years, were included as donors. Each donor gave about 9.2 milliliters of peripheral blood, drawn into EDTA-treated Vacutainer tubes. Ficoll-Paque density-gradient centrifugation was used to isolate PBMCs, with at least 7 million obtained per sample. Trizol reagent was used to extract total RNA from the PBMCs, yielding at least 5.5 micrograms per sample. For every donor, flow cytometry on a PBMC aliquot measured the percentage of naive CD45RAhigh/CD27high T cells. The data were taken from a study of blood T cells in healthy people across ages (dated by TCRdb to the mid-2010s). With regard to the full study: Template switching captured roughly one uniquely barcoded TCR beta cDNA molecule per two T cells in model experiments. Age-related changes in TCR beta repertoire diversity were measured in the study by deep sequencing normalized with unique cDNA molecular identifiers. Four age groups were formed from the donors: young (average around 15 years), middle-aged (more than 35), aged (roughly 56) and long-lived (more than 75). To avoid experimental bias, donors of different ages were spread randomly across the sequencing lanes. The study analyzed two additional independent replicas of 1 million unique cDNA reads from the same blood draw for two donors, one aged 18 to 29 and one aged 80 or older. General conclusions and limits of the study: Total diversity estimates from one million sequenced T cells were considered lower bounds and underestimates. Observed TCR beta diversity per million T cells fell roughly linearly with age, and a significant reduction was already apparent by age about 36. A strong correlation was found between observed TCR beta diversity and the percentage of naive T cells measured by flow cytometry. The CMV infection status of donors was not known, potentially confounding age-related changes in expanded clonotypes. Compared with the aged group, the long-lived group had more naive CD4+ T cells, fewer expanded clones and increased TCR diversity, a pattern suggesting age selection. Bulk unsorted PBMC profiling prevented conclusive comparison of naive and antigen-experienced compartments.

Libraries were constructed by 5' RACE. TCRdb shows the sequencer as Illumina HiSeq 2500. A second roughly 6 to 12 cycle PCR used a sample-barcoded 5' primer and a J-beta primer mix. A template-switch 5' adaptor carrying 12 random nucleotides introduced a unique molecular identifier onto each TCR beta cDNA molecule. Each sample yielded at least 3 million CDR3-containing paired-end reads. All of the RNA was converted into first-strand cDNA using the Mint cDNA synthesis kit, with a TRBC-specific oligonucleotide serving as the primer. After uracil-DNA glycosylase treatment, a first 18-cycle PCR used universal primers M1SS and BC2_uni_R on all cDNA. The study's processing was this. Normalization of each sample was performed by random selection of 1 million high-quality reads, each carrying a distinct molecular identifier. Reads sharing molecular identifiers were discarded rather than binned into consensus sequences. MiTCR, with a Q25 quality threshold and the strictest error-elimination algorithm, was used for CDR3 identification, clonotype clustering and error correction. A nonparametric unseen species model using Euler transformation provided a lower-bound estimate of total TCR beta diversity. The public reads were quality trimmed at Q25 with fastp and then assembled into clones with MiXCR by TCRdb, keeping productive beta chains. Each entry merges the rows of one CDR3 protein and shows their most common DNA and genes. The V and J calls come from TCRdb's annotation, not from the publication. The sample table lists over 600,000 distinct CDR3 sequences, about 45% of them with a count of one. Of the sample, roughly 20% is held by the ten largest clones.

Ends trimmed: V by 5 bases, J by 7 bases; bases unmatched to a gene: 14. Looking up the germline V gene yields CDR1 SGHVS and CDR2 FQNEAQ. The CDR3 measures 17 amino acids from cysteine to phenylalanine. CDR3 DNA is the only sequence kept; it has 51 bases, read in frame from the first base. Sequencing was carried out using blood. Recombination connected TRBV7-8 to TRBJ1-6; TRBD1 fits 7 bases in the junction. This sequence originates from a man aged 80 or over in good health. CDR3 region: CASSISYRGQTNSPLHF. DNA sequence: TGTGCCAGCAGCATTTCCTACCGGGGACAGACAAATTCACCCCTCCACTTT.